This T cell receptor beta chain was sequenced in a study of human versus mouse CDR3 diversity and MHC coevolution. Whole-study context: Between roughly 5.5 x 10^6 and 1.6 x 10^7 valid reads came from each sample.

The sample holds a few counts of this clone. Its antigen is not identified. Study conclusions and caveats: The lowest clonal inequality scores came from most of the three human donors. Mice had fewer CDR3 deletions and insertions than humans on average. Approximately 1.7 million TCR beta clonotypes were estimated for humans, the largest repertoire.

There are 16 residues in the CDR3. CDR1 is GTSNPN, CDR2 SVGIG, per germline (reference sequence). The V and J ends lost 3 bases and 3 bases, in that order; junction bases with no gene match: 7. The repertoire was sequenced with immunoSEQ multiplex PCR; TCRdb's copy has only in-frame clones and lacks some. The sample shows about 81,000 clones, around 95% of them seen only once. The receptor's source is a person aged 25 to 75 in good health. The chain combines TRBV30 with TRBJ1-6; TRBD1 aligns across 8 bases. Sample: naive CD4+ T cells from blood. Stated subset: CD45RO-negative CD62L-positive naive CD4 T cells. The DNA of the CDR3 is TGTGCCTGGAGCGCAGGGGGCCCAAACTATAATTCACCCCTCCACTTT. Protein sequence: CAWSAGGPNYNSPLHF.